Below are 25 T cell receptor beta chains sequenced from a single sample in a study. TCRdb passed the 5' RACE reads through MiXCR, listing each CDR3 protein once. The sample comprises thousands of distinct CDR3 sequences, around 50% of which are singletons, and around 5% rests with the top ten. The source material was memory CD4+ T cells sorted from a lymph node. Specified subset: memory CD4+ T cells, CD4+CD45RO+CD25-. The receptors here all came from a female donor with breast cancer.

The CDR3 loop is CASSGLAVIETQYF. The CDR3 DNA follows: TGTGCCAGCAGCGGATTAGCGGTAATAGAGACCCAGTACTTC. This sequence joins TRBV6-1 and TRBJ2-5; possible D gene TRBD2, 6 bases. CDR3 length: 14 residues. Trimming took 6 bases from V and 4 from J, leaving 15 bases between them. The germline V gene has CDR1 MNHNS and CDR2 SASEGT.

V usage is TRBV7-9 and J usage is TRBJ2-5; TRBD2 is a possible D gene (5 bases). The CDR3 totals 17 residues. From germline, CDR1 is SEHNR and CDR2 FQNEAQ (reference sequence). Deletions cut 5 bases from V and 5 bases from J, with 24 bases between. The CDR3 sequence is CASSQRQAVEVTETQYF. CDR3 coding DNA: TGTGCCAGCAGCCAACGGCAAGCGGTAGAGGTCACCGAGACCCAGTACTTC.

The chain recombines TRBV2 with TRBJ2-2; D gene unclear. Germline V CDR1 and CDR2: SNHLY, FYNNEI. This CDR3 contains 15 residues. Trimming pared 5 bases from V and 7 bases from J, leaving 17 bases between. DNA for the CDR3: TGTGCCAGCAGTCACCAACCCCTTATCGGCGGGGAGCTGTTTTTT. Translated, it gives CASSHQPLIGGELFF. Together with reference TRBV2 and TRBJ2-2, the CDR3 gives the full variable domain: EPEVTQTPSHQVTQMGQEVILRCVPISNHLYFYWYRQILGQKVEFLVSFYNNEISEKSEIFDDQFSVERPDGSNFTLKIRSTKLEDSAMYFCASSHQPLIGGELFFGEGSRLTVL.

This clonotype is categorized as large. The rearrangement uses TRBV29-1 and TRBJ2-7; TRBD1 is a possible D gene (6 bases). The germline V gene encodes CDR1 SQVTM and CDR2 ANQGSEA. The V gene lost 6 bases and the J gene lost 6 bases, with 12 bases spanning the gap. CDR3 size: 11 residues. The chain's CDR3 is CSVTTGSEQYF. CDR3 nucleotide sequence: TGCAGCGTCACGACAGGTTCCGAGCAGTACTTC.

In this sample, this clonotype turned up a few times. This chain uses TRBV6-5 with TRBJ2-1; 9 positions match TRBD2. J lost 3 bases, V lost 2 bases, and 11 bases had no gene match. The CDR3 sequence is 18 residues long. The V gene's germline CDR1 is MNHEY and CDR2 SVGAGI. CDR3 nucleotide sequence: TGTGCCAGCAGTTACAGGGGGCAGCTAGCGGGGATCTACAATGAGCAGTTCTTC. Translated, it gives CASSYRGQLAGIYNEQFF.

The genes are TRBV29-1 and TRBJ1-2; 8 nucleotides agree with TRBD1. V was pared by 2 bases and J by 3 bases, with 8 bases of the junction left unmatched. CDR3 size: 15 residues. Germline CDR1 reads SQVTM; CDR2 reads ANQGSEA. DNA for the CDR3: TGCAGCGTTGAAAATAGGGCAGGGGGCGACTATGGCTACACCTTC. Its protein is CSVENRAGGDYGYTF.

As DNA, the CDR3 is TGCAGCGTTGGCTTTCCGGGACAACCTTCAGATACGCAGTATTTT. Its translation is CSVGFPGQPSDTQYF. This chain uses TRBV29-1 with TRBJ2-3, with a weak D call TRBD1 (6 bases). Germline-derived CDR1 and CDR2 are SQVTM and ANQGSEA. The CDR3 has 15 residues. V was shortened by 4 bases and J by 4 bases, with 18 bases between the two germline ends.

CDR3 coding DNA: TGCGCCAGCAGCCAACAACTAGCGGAAGAGACCCAGTACTTC. Its protein is CASSQQLAEETQYF. The gene calls are TRBV4-3 and TRBJ2-5; TRBD2 aligns across 8 bases. Trimming at V came to 2 bases and at J to 3 bases, leaving 2 bases not matched to a gene. The CDR3 is 14 residues long. Germline assignment: CDR1 LGHNA and CDR2 YSLEER.

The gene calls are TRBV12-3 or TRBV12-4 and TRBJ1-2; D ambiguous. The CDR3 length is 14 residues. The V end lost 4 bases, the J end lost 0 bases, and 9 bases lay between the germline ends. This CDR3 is CASSWGGANYGYTF. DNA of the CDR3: TGTGCCAGCAGTTGGGGAGGTGCTAACTATGGCTACACCTTC.

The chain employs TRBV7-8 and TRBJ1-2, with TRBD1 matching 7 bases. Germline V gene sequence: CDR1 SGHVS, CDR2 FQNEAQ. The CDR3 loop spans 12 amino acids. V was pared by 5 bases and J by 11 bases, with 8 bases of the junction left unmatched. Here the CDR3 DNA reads TGTGCCAGCAGCGCACAGGGGATAGGTTACACCTTC. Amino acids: CASSAQGIGYTF.

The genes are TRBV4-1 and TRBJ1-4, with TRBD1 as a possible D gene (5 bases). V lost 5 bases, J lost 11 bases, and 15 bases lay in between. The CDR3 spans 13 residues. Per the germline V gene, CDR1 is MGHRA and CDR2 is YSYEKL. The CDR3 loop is CASSFLLRGKLFF. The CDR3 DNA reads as TGCGCCAGCAGCTTTCTCCTTCGGGGGAAACTGTTTTTT.

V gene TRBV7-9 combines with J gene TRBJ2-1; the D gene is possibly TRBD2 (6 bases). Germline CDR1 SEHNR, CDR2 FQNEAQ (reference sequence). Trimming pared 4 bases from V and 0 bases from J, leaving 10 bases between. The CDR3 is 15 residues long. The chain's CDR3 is CASSYGSPSYNEQFF. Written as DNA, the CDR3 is TGTGCCAGCAGCTACGGGAGTCCCTCCTACAATGAGCAGTTCTTC.

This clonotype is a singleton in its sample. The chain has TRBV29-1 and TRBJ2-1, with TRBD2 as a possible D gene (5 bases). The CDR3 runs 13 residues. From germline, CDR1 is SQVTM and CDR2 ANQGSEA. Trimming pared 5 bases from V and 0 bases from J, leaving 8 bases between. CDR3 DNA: TGCAGCGTTCTTCGGGGCTCCTACAATGAGCAGTTCTTC. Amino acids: CSVLRGSYNEQFF.

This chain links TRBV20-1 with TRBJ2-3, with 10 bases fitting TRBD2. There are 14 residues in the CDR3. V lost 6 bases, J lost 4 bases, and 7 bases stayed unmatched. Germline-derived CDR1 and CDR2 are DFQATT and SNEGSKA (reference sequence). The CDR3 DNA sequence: TGCAGTGCAAAGACTAGCGGGTACCCAGATACGCAGTATTTT. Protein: CSAKTSGYPDTQYF.

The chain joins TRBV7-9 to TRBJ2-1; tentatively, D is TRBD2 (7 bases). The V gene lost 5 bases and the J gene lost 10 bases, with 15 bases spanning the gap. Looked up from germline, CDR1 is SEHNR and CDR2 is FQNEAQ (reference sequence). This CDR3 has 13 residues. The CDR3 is CASSPAGAFEQFF. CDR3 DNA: TGTGCCAGCAGCCCTGCGGGGGCCTTCGAGCAGTTCTTC.

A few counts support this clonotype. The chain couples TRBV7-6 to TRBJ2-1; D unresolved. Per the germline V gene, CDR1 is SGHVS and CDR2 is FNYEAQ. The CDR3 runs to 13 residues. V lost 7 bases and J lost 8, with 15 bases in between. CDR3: CASTTSGGDEQFF. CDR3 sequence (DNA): TGTGCCAGCACTACATCGGGTGGTGATGAGCAGTTCTTC.

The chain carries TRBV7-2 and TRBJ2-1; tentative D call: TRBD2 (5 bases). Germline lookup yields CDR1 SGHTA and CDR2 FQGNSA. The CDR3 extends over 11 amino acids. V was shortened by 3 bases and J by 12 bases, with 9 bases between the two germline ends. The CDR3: CASSFLDSQFF. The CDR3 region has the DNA TGTGCCAGCAGCTTCTTGGACTCGCAGTTCTTC.

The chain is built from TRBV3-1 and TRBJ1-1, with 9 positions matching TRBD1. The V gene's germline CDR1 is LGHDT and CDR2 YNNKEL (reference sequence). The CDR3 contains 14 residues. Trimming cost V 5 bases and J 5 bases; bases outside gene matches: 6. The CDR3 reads CASSSDRGGTEAFF. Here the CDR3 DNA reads TGTGCCAGCAGCTCAGACAGGGGGGGGACTGAAGCTTTCTTT. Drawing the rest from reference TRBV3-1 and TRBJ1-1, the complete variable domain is DTAVSQTPKYLVTQMGNDKSIKCEQNLGHDTMYWYKQDSKKFLKIMFSYNNKELIINETVPNRFSPKSPDKAHLNLHINSLELGDSAVYFCASSSDRGGTEAFFGQGTRLTVV.

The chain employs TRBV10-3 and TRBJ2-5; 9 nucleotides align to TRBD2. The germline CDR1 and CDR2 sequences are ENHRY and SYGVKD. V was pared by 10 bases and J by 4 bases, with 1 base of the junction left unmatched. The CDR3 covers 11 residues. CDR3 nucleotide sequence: TGTGCCAGCGGGGGGGCAGAGACCCAGTACTTC. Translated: CASGGAETQYF.

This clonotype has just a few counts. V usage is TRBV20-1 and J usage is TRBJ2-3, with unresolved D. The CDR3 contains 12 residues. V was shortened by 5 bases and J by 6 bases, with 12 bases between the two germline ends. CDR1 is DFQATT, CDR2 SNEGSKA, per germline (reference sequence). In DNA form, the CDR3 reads TGCAGTGCTCCAAGCGACTGGGATACGCAGTATTTT. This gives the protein CSAPSDWDTQYF.

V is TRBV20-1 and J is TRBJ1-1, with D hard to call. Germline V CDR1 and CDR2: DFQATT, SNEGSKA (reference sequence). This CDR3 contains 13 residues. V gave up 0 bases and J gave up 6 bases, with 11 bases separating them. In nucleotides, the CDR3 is TGCAGTGCTAGAGACAGTAGTTTAGCTGAAGCTTTCTTT. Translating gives CSARDSSLAEAFF.

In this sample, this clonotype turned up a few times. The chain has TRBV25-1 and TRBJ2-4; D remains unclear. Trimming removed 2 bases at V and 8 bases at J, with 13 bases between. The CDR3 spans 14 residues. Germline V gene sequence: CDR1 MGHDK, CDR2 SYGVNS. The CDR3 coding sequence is TGTGCCAGCAGTGAAGGTGACCGGCTGGACATTCAGTACTTC. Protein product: CASSEGDRLDIQYF.

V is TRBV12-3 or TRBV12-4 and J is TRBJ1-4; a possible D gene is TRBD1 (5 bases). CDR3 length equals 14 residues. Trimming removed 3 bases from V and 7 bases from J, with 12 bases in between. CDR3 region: CASSFRQGSEKLFF. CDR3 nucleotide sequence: TGTGCCAGCAGTTTCCGCCAGGGTAGTGAAAAACTGTTTTTT.

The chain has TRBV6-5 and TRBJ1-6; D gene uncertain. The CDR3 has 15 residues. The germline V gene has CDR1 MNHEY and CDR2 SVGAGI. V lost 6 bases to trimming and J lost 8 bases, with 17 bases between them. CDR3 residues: CASRRGRPDDSPLHF. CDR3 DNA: TGTGCCAGCAGACGCGGACGGCCCGACGATTCACCCCTCCACTTT.

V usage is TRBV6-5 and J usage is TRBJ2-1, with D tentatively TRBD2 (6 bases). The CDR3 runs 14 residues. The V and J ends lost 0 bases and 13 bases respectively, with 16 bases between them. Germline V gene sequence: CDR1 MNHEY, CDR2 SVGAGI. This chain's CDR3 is CASSYSKSRDFQFF. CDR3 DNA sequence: TGTGCCAGCAGTTACTCCAAATCCCGGGACTTTCAGTTCTTC.